Included here is one T cell receptor beta chain sequence, with context. This specimen comes from a study of T cell repertoires in cytomegalovirus infection. TCRdb fed the reads into MiXCR, producing one record per CDR3 protein. Here the sample spans 740,000 or so distinct CDR3 sequences, 35% to 45% being singletons. Looked up from germline, CDR1 is MGHRA and CDR2 is YSYEKL. This CDR3 spans 13 amino acids. V gave up 4 bases and J gave up 4 bases, with 11 bases separating them. The sequencing sample was made of PBMCs. This TCR was sampled from a human donor in good health (CMV status not recorded). Some clones in this sample may be carry-over from other donors' samples. This sequence joins TRBV4-1 and TRBJ2-7; tentatively, D is TRBD1 (6 bases). The CDR3 here is CASSRQQGYEQYF. As DNA, the CDR3 is TGCGCCAGCAGCCGCCAACAGGGATACGAGCAGTACTTC.